This T cell receptor (beta chain) stems from a study of CD8 T cells in Susac syndrome. Study-level information: Among sequenced Susac syndrome patients, more than five had active disease and roughly eight were in remission. Patients with Susac syndrome were, at the time of blood collection, therapy-naive, maintained on corticosteroids, or maintained on intravenous immunoglobulin alone.

cDNA came from around 0.54 to 1 ug RNA primed by random hexamers. Amplification of TCR beta CDR3 used immunoSEQ multiplex PCR across 54 Vbeta and 13 Jbeta. TCRdb re-called the immunoSEQ multiplex PCR reads with MiXCR, one entry per CDR3 protein. Among 120,000 to 150,000 distinct CDR3 sequences listed, about 94% were seen once. CD8+ and CD4+ T cells from blood underwent TCR beta sequencing, which was carried out in a high-throughput format. The CDR3 contains 14 residues. V lost 5 bases to trimming and J lost 3 bases; unmatched junction nucleotides: 3. The germline gives CDR1 SGHTA, CDR2 FQGNSA. This clonotype was obtained from a human donor with Susac syndrome. The sample comprised CD4+ T cells from PBMCs. This chain uses TRBV7-2 with TRBJ2-7; 11 nucleotides agree with TRBD2. The CDR3 nucleotides read TGTGCCAGCAGCGCGACTAGCGGGGTCTACGAGCAGTACTTC. This sequence encodes CASSATSGVYEQYF.